The T cell receptor (beta chain) under discussion was sequenced for a study of preoperative IRX-2 immunotherapy in early breast cancer (dated by TCRdb to between 2018 and 2020). V and J lose 0 bases and 5 bases, and a span of 13 bases separates them. The CDR3 goes from the cysteine to the phenylalanine over 15 residues. Only the CDR3 DNA is retained, 45 bases long and in frame from the first base. CDR1 and CDR2 are read off the germline V gene as MNHGY and SAAAGT. Concerning this clone itself: The antigen it recognizes is unknown. One base away there is no much larger clone; base qualities are not given. The sample holds other DNA sequences that translate to the same CDR3.

To prepare the library, the immunoSEQ multiplex PCR assay was applied. This is the immuneACCESS table as TCRdb keeps it, with only in-frame sequences that have V and J called. A part of the clones is gone; compared with another copy, unresolved V genes explain less than half, and the rest is unexplained. For this sample there are around 5,600 clones; approximately 76% appear just once. The ten most abundant clones make up more than 12% of the sample. In light of the paper, this sample's treatment or condition label describes: preoperative locoregional IRX-2 cytokine immunotherapy. The samples were obtained from a phase Ib study that tested preoperative, locoregional IRX-2 cytokine immunotherapy meant to prime immune responses. The donors were early-stage breast cancer patients who were given IRX-2 prior to surgery.

The sequence derives from a human donor with breast cancer. This material consisted of tumor tissue, taken before IRX-2 immunotherapy. The chain links TRBV6-8 with TRBJ2-5; the D call could be TRBD1 or TRBD2, with each sharing 5 bases. Here is the DNA: TGTGCCAGCAGTTACTCTGCAGGGACGTCGGAGACCCAGTACTTC. Its amino acids are CASSYSAGTSETQYF.